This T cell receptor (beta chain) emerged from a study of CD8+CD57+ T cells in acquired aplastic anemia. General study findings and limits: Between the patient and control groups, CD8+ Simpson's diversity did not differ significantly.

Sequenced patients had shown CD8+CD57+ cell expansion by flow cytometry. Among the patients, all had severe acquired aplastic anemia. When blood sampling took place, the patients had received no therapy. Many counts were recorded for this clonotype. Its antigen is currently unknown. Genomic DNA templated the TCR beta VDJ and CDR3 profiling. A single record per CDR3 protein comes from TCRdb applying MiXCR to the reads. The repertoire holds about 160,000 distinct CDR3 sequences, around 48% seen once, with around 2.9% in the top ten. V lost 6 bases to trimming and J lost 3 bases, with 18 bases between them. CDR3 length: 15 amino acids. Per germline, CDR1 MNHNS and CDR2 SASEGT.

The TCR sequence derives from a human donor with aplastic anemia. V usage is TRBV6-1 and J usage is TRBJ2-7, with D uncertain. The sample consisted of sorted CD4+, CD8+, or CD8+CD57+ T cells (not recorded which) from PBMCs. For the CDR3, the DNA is TGTGCCAGCAGACCACCAGGAGCCCTTGTCTACGAGCAGTACTTC. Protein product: CASRPPGALVYEQYF.